This T cell receptor (beta chain) was identified during a study of shared clonotypes between healthy human individuals. The study, taken as a whole, reports: Researchers sampled only blood; tissue repertoires likely differ.

Sorted-subset replicate PCRs used 200 ng DNA, 25,000 to 30,000 T cell genomes. Some clones are missing from TCRdb's copy, which holds only in-frame ones; the method was immunoSEQ multiplex PCR. The data contain fewer than 3 million clones, about 90% of them singletons. With respect to this clone: No antigen is known for it.

Source material: naive CD4+ T cells from PBMCs. The subset is: CD45RA+ positively selected. The TCR sequence derives from a young man in good health. Some clones in this sample may be carry-over from other donors' samples.

The CDR3 sequence is CASSILEGGPYNEQFF. The CDR3 DNA sequence: TGTGCCAGTAGTATCTTGGAAGGGGGACCCTACAATGAGCAGTTCTTC. The chain combines TRBV19 with TRBJ2-1, with D perhaps TRBD1 (6 bases). Trimming took 3 bases from V and 2 from J, leaving 14 bases between them. The CDR3 runs to 16 residues. Germline CDR1 reads LNHDA; CDR2 reads SQIVND (reference sequence).